The 2 T cell receptor beta chains below come from one sample, sequenced in a study of control samples from healthy donors and cancer patients (dated by TCRdb to 2019 to 2021). The library relied on the immunoSEQ multiplex PCR assay. TCRdb retrieved this table from immuneACCESS and kept in-frame rearrangements only. Not all clones are present; in checked studies, unresolved V genes account for under half, and no reason is known for the remainder. The sample includes around 70,000 clones, with roughly 89% observed a single time. Of the sample, about 9.9% is held by the ten largest clones. The sequenced sample was PBMCs. The receptor source for this set is a woman between 50 and 59 years old with colorectal cancer.

The chain uses TRBV27 and TRBJ2-3; D remains unclear. The length of the CDR3 is 12 residues. The V gene lost 5 bases and the J gene lost 2 bases, with 5 bases spanning the gap. Germline V gene sequence: CDR1 MNHEY, CDR2 SMNVEV (reference sequence). CDR3 nucleotide sequence: TGTGCCAGCAGTCCGCACACAGATACGCAGTATTTT. This translates into CASSPHTDTQYF.

This sequence joins TRBV3-1 (or the pseudogene TRBV3-2) and TRBJ2-6; D uncertain. The CDR3 extends over 16 amino acids. The V and J ends lost 0 bases and 2 bases respectively, with 8 bases between them. Germline V lookup: CDR1 LGHDT, CDR2 YNNKEL (reference sequence). CDR3 in DNA: TGTGCCAGCAGCCAAGAGGGCCAAACTGGGGCCAACGTCCTGACTTTC. Amino acid sequence: CASSQEGQTGANVLTF.